This T cell receptor beta chain was recorded in a study of CD8+CD57+ T cells in acquired aplastic anemia. Germline V gene lookup returns CDR1 SGHRS and CDR2 YFSETQ. The CDR3 contains 12 residues. According to the study, genomic DNA was the template for TCR beta VDJ and CDR3 profiling. TCRdb itself ran the reads through MiXCR, one entry per CDR3 protein. The table includes approximately 300,000 distinct CDR3 sequences, 45% to 65% detected once. Patients chosen for sequencing had shown CD8+CD57+ cell expansion by flow cytometry. At least ten counts were recorded for this clonotype. One junction end disagrees with the germline gene, perhaps due to a read error.

The V and J genes are TRBV5-1 and TRBJ1-1; the match to TRBD1 covers 8 bases. This TCR came from a human donor with aplastic anemia. Sample: sorted CD4+, CD8+, or CD8+CD57+ T cells (not recorded which) from PBMCs. The chain's CDR3 is CASSLAQGEAFF. The CDR3, as DNA: TGTGCCAGCAGCTTAGCACAGGGGGAGGCTTTCTTT.